The rows below give T cell receptor beta chains drawn from one sample of a study of PD-L1 blockade in urothelial cancer. TCRdb's copy holds only in-frame clones and misses some; the assay was immunoSEQ multiplex PCR. The table has 100,000 to 150,000 clones, roughly 88% seen once. Specimen: PBMCs, collected around atezolizumab (anti-PD-L1) treatment. Receptor source: a man between 45 and 60 years old with urothelial cancer. CDR3s include the opening cysteine and the closing phenylalanine or tryptophan. The order of the fields is CDR3 protein, J gene, V gene.

CASGGALTGTYEQYF TRBJ2-7 TRBV6-7
CASSLFRGLPSYEQYF TRBJ2-7 TRBV7-9
CATSRDLYRVTDTQYF TRBJ2-3 TRBV15
CASRPSSGAQYEQYF TRBJ2-7 TRBV28
CASSSAGTRGRDTQYF TRBJ2-3 TRBV7-2
CASSRGSGGELFF TRBJ2-2 TRBV19
CASMRSRGSPEGQFF TRBJ2-1 TRBV6-1
CASKGLANTGELFF TRBJ2-2 TRBV7-3
CASSVGLAGVETQYF TRBJ2-5 TRBV9
CAWSPGTGGTEAFF TRBJ1-1 TRBV30
CASSLMWTSGFPGNIQYF TRBJ2-4 TRBV5-1
CASSPSLQEMNTEAFF TRBJ1-1 TRBV23-1
CASSEEPYNSPLHF TRBJ1-6 TRBV2
CASSKETISPLHF TRBJ1-6 TRBV18
CASSSDYTTQYF TRBJ2-3 TRBV5-1
CASRMGHIDGEQFF TRBJ2-1 TRBV2
CASSQTRDTQYF TRBJ2-3 TRBV19
CASSLETSGIYEQYF TRBJ2-7 TRBV5-4
CASSMGARIPHEQYF TRBJ2-7 TRBV19
CASSGTGSDEKLFF TRBJ1-4 TRBV2
CASSIAASYEQYF TRBJ2-7 TRBV7-6
CASSLRSSGTAIYEQYF TRBJ2-7 TRBV7-8
CAISGSSYEQYF TRBJ2-7 TRBV10-3
CASSQDMGTLYGYTF TRBJ1-2 TRBV4-1
CASAPPGQGVAGANVLTF TRBJ2-6 TRBV2
CSGQGQLNTEAFF TRBJ1-1 TRBV29-1
CASSGAGDRGYTF TRBJ1-2 TRBV7-9
CASSYGHEQYF TRBJ2-7 TRBV6-5
CAWRLTGTGVYEQYF TRBJ2-7 TRBV30
CASSNQDRRINSPLHF TRBJ1-6 TRBV13
CATAARPTGGEKLFF TRBJ1-4 TRBV15
CATSPGDRVEKLFF TRBJ1-4 TRBV15
CASSLWGRQNIQYF TRBJ2-4 TRBV5-4
CASTQSGRGIYEQYF TRBJ2-7 TRBV10-1
CAISLSSYNEQFF TRBJ2-1 TRBV10-3
CASSLSSGTTYEQYF TRBJ2-7 TRBV7-2
CASSPHNTWNEQFF TRBJ2-1 TRBV7-3
CASRKGAAGNTIYF TRBJ1-3 TRBV27
CASSYDRTRPSYEQYF TRBJ2-7 TRBV19
CASSPLSAGSRGEQFF TRBJ2-1 TRBV18
CASSTHTGTHGYEQYF TRBJ2-7 TRBV5-4
CASRQYNEQFF TRBJ2-1 TRBV2
CASTDRVDGAYGYTF TRBJ1-2 TRBV9
CSVPDAEGYTF TRBJ1-2 TRBV29-1
CASSALGGNTEAFF TRBJ1-1 TRBV7-3
CASSDAESSGNTIYF TRBJ1-3 TRBV2
CASSFVTGVGNNEQFF TRBJ2-1 TRBV28
CASSRGGEQYF TRBJ2-7 TRBV5-4
CASGASGGPTDTQYF TRBJ2-3 TRBV2
CASSHRGPADTQYF TRBJ2-3 TRBV5-4
CASSYYSGREGDTQYF TRBJ2-3 TRBV6-5
CASSSVDTGELFF TRBJ2-2 TRBV27
CASSHRQAGQPQHF TRBJ1-5 TRBV7-8
CASSFTGQSYGYTF TRBJ1-2 TRBV6-5
CASSPPTGAETQYF TRBJ2-5 TRBV18
CASSGRADGELFF TRBJ2-2 TRBV19
CASRPAGGVHEQYF TRBJ2-7 TRBV6-1
CASSSRHRGDGGYTF TRBJ1-2 TRBV28
CASSLVLQGADTQYF TRBJ2-3 TRBV7-2
CASRPRDTNSYEQYF TRBJ2-7 TRBV28